This T cell receptor beta chain emerged from a study of CD4 T cells in relation to SARS-CoV-2 and coronaviruses. This clone has just a few counts. Its antigen is still unknown. The method was immunoSEQ multiplex PCR; TCRdb's version includes in-frame clones alone and lacks a portion of them. Altogether about 18,000 clones are present, 75% to 85% being singletons, with the ten largest covering around 10%. The unexposed donors gave CD4+ T cells in about 2011-2018, prior to COVID-19. Isolation of CD4+ T cells took place after 10 days in culture. Germline-derived CDR1 and CDR2 are SQVTM and ANQGSEA. Deletions cut 3 bases from V and 2 bases from J, with 11 bases between. The CDR3 consists of 14 residues.

The V call is TRBV29-1, the J call TRBJ1-3, with a possible D match to TRBD1 (5 bases). The source is a human donor in good health. The sample was CD4+ T cells from PBMCs, cultured in vitro. Written as DNA, the CDR3 is TGCAGCGTTGACGGGGGGAATACTGGAAACACCATATATTTT. Translation gives CSVDGGNTGNTIYF.